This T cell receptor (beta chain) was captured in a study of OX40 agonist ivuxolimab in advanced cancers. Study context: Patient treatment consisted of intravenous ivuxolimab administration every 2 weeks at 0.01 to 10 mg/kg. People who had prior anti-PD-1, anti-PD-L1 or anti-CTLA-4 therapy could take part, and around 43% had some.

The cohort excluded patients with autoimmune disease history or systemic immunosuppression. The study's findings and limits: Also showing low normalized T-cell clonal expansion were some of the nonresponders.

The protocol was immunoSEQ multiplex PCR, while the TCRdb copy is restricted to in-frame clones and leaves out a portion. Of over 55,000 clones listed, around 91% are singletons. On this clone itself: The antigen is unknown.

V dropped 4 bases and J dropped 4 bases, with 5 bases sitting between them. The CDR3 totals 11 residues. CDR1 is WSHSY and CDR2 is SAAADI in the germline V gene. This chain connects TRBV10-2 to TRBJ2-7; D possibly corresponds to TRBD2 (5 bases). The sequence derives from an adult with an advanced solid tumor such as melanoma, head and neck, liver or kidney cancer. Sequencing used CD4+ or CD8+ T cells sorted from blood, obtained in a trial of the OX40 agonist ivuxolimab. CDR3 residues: CASSVAYEQYF. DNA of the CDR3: TGCGCCAGCAGTGTAGCGTACGAGCAGTACTTC.